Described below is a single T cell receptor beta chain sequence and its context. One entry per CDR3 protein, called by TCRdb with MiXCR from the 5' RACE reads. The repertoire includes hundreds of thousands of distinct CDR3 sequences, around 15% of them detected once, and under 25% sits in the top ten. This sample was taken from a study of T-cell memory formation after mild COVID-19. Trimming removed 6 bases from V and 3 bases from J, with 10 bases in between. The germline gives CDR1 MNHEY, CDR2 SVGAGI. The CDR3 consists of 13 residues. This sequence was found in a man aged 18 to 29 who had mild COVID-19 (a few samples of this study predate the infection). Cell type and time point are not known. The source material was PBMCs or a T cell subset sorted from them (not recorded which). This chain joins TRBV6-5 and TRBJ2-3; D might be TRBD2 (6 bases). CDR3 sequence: CASRARGTDTQYF. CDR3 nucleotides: TGTGCCAGCAGGGCCCGGGGGACAGATACGCAGTATTTT.